These 21 T cell receptor beta chains were sequenced from one sample in a study of control samples from healthy donors and cancer patients. Measured with immunoSEQ multiplex PCR; TCRdb has only the in-frame clones, and not every one. The repertoire holds just over 150,000 clones, with around 90% as singletons. The sample consisted of blood. Receptor source: a man aged 25 to 40 in good health.

The rearrangement uses TRBV21-1 and TRBJ1-1; the tabulated D call, TRBD1, remains unverified against the DNA. TRBV21-1 is flagged as a pseudogene. This CDR3 is built from 15 residues. The DNA of the CDR3 is TGTGCCAGCAGCAAAGCGCTTCGACAGTTCCTTGAAGCTTTCTTT. Its protein product is CASSKALRQFLEAFF.

The rearrangement links TRBV3-1 (or the pseudogene TRBV3-2) to TRBJ1-1, with D possibly being TRBD1 (5 bases). The CDR3 is 13 amino acids. Trimming shortened V by 0 bases and J by 11 bases, and 13 bases separated the two germline ends. From germline, CDR1 is LGHDT and CDR2 YNNKEL (reference sequence). The CDR3 DNA is TGTGCCAGCAGCCAAGATATCCGTCGGGGGGCTTTCTTT. Protein: CASSQDIRRGAFF.

The V and J genes are TRBV28 and TRBJ2-1; D perhaps matches TRBD2 (5 bases). Germline-derived CDR1 and CDR2 are MDHEN and SYDVKM. The CDR3 is 15 amino acids. V was pared by 5 bases and J by 8 bases, with 19 bases between. The CDR3 is CASSHQVGLRHEQFF. CDR3 sequence (DNA): TGTGCCAGCAGTCACCAAGTCGGACTTCGACATGAGCAGTTCTTC.

The rearrangement uses TRBV7-9 and TRBJ1-5; unclear D gene. The CDR3 is 16 amino acids. CDR1 is SEHNR, CDR2 FQNEAQ, per germline (reference sequence). Trimming removed 1 base at V and 0 bases at J, with 10 bases between. As DNA, the CDR3 is TGTGCCAGCAGCTTAGAGGCAGCCAATAGCAATCAGCCCCAGCATTTT. Protein: CASSLEAANSNQPQHF.

As for this clone: In the same sample, other DNA sequences code for this CDR3. The chain links TRBV4-3 to TRBJ1-6, with 7 bases matching TRBD1. V shed 4 bases, J shed 10 bases, and the junction held 4 bases outside the gene matches. CDR1 is LGHNA, CDR2 YSLEER, per germline. This CDR3 spans 13 amino acids. The CDR3 nucleotides are TGCGCCAGCAGCCGACAGGGAAACTCACCCCTCCACTTT. This gives the protein CASSRQGNSPLHF.

The genes are TRBV7-9 and TRBJ2-7; D may correspond to TRBD1 or TRBD2 (5 bases each). This CDR3 is 14 amino acids long. Per the germline V gene, CDR1 is SEHNR and CDR2 is FQNEAQ (reference sequence). V was trimmed by 8 bases and J by 0 bases, leaving 14 bases between them. The CDR3 loop reads CASQTAGSSYEQYF. For the CDR3, the DNA is TGTGCCAGCCAAACGGCAGGGAGCTCCTACGAGCAGTACTTC.

The chain recombines TRBV30 with TRBJ1-3; D ambiguous. Trimming took 4 bases from V and 0 from J, leaving 4 bases between them. This CDR3 spans 12 amino acids. Looked up from germline, CDR1 is GTSNPN and CDR2 is SVGIG (reference sequence). In nucleotides, the CDR3 is TGTGCCTGGACGCGCTCTGGAAACACCATATATTTT. Amino acid sequence: CAWTRSGNTIYF.

The chain recombines TRBV30 with TRBJ2-1, with a weak D call TRBD1 (7 bases). V lost 7 bases, J lost 7 bases, and 20 bases lay in between. Germline CDR1 reads GTSNPN; CDR2 reads SVGIG (reference sequence). The CDR3 has 14 residues. The CDR3: CASDKGAGSNEQFF. DNA for the CDR3: TGTGCCTCCGACAAGGGGGCGGGAAGTAATGAGCAGTTCTTC.

The V gene is TRBV6-1, the J gene TRBJ2-1, with TRBD2 as a possible D gene (5 bases). CDR1 is MNHNS, CDR2 SASEGT, per germline. V gave up 1 base and J gave up 6 bases, with 13 bases separating them. The CDR3 spans 15 residues. The DNA of the CDR3 is TGTGCCAGCAGTGAAGGAGGAGGATGGTTCAATGAGCAGTTCTTC. It is translated as CASSEGGGWFNEQFF.

CDR3 nucleotide sequence: TGTGCCACCAGTGACCCTCTGGAGGACAGCAACTATGGCTACACCTTC. This codes for CATSDPLEDSNYGYTF. The chain employs TRBV24-1 and TRBJ1-2; tentatively, D is TRBD1 (6 bases). The CDR3 is made up of 16 amino acids. Deletions cut 4 bases from V and 2 bases from J, with 16 bases between. Germline values: CDR1 KGHDR, CDR2 SFDVKD.

The chain employs TRBV6-5 and TRBJ1-1; no definite D call. Trimming took off 7 bases at V and 5 bases at J, with 5 bases between the two ends. CDR1 and CDR2 from the germline V gene are MNHEY and SVGAGI. The CDR3 spans 10 residues. This chain's CDR3 is CASKGTEAFF. The DNA for the CDR3 is TGTGCCAGCAAGGGAACTGAAGCTTTCTTT.

The V call is TRBV6-5, the J call TRBJ2-2; D is ambiguous. Trimming stripped 0 bases from V and 2 bases from J, with 7 bases between. Germline V CDR1 and CDR2: MNHEY, SVGAGI. CDR3 length: 15 amino acids. The CDR3 DNA is TGTGCCAGCAGTTACTCGCCAGGAAACACCGGGGAGCTGTTTTTT. Protein sequence: CASSYSPGNTGELFF.

The V call is TRBV27, the J call TRBJ1-6; TRBD1 is a possible D gene (5 bases). The V gene's germline CDR1 is MNHEY and CDR2 SMNVEV (reference sequence). The ends were cut back, 4 bases at V and 11 bases at J, with 12 bases in the middle. The CDR3 length is 13 residues. CDR3 bases: TGTGCCAGCAGTTCCAACCGACAGACACCCCTCCACTTT. Translated, it gives CASSSNRQTPLHF.

This chain joins TRBV7-2 and TRBJ1-5, with 10 bases identical to TRBD1. This CDR3 contains 15 residues. Germline V CDR1 and CDR2: SGHTA, FQGNSA. V was clipped by 4 bases and J by 4 bases; unmatched bases: 4. CDR3: CASSYSGQGNQPQHF. The CDR3 bases are TGTGCCAGCAGCTATTCGGGACAGGGGAATCAGCCCCAGCATTTT.

This clone is a singleton in its sample. This chain connects TRBV6-1 to TRBJ2-3; 9 bases map to TRBD1. Germline V gene lookup returns CDR1 MNHNS and CDR2 SASEGT. With 0 bases clipped from V and 5 bases from J, the junction kept 12 bases outside the gene matches. The CDR3 loop spans 18 amino acids. DNA for the CDR3: TGTGCCAGCAGTGAAGCGCTTCTGAGGACAGGGGATCAAGATACGCAGTATTTT. It specifies CASSEALLRTGDQDTQYF.

The chain recombines TRBV24-1 with TRBJ2-5, with TRBD2 identical over 11 bases. CDR1 is KGHDR, CDR2 SFDVKD, per germline. There are 23 residues in the CDR3. Trimming removed 4 bases from V and 0 bases from J; junction bases left unmatched: 24. This chain's CDR3 is CATSEMVPSLAGGSSGYQETQYF. CDR3 DNA sequence: TGTGCCACCAGTGAGATGGTCCCCTCCCTAGCGGGGGGTTCATCGGGGTACCAAGAGACCCAGTACTTC.

The rearrangement joins TRBV4-1 to TRBJ2-7, with D possibly called TRBD1 or TRBD2 (6 bases each). V gave up 8 bases and J gave up 0 bases, with 20 bases separating them. The CDR3 covers 16 residues. CDR1 is MGHRA and CDR2 is YSYEKL in the germline V gene. The CDR3 is CASAQEGDWSSYEQYF. The CDR3 nucleotides read TGCGCCAGCGCCCAGGAGGGGGACTGGAGCTCCTACGAGCAGTACTTC.

This clone was counted a few times. DNA of the CDR3: TGTGCCAGCAGCTCGGGGTCCGGACTAGCCGTCTCCTACGAGCAGTACTTC. Translating it yields CASSSGSGLAVSYEQYF. The chain joins TRBV3-1 (or the pseudogene TRBV3-2) to TRBJ2-7, with 8 bases fitting TRBD2. Per germline, CDR1 LGHDT and CDR2 YNNKEL (reference sequence). The V gene end was trimmed by 5 bases and the J gene end by 0 bases; junction bases not matched to a gene: 12. The CDR3 covers 17 residues.

The J gene is TRBJ2-3, the V gene TRBV7-9; tentative D call: TRBD2 (5 bases). Trimming removed 8 bases at V and 6 bases at J, with 21 bases between. The CDR3 is 15 residues long. Germline V gene data show CDR1 as SEHNR and CDR2 as FQNEAQ (reference sequence). The CDR3 region has the DNA TGTGCCAGCGTCCCTCGGATGGCGGGCTCGGATACGCAGTATTTT. The encoded protein is CASVPRMAGSDTQYF.

This rearrangement joins TRBV12-3 or TRBV12-4 to TRBJ2-7; perhaps TRBD2 as D (5 bases). The ends were cut back, 6 bases at V and 6 bases at J, with 15 bases in the middle. The CDR3 contains 13 residues. The CDR3 reads CASSLNGIAEQYF. Written as DNA, the CDR3 is TGTGCCAGCAGCCTCAACGGGATAGCCGAGCAGTACTTC.

Details on this clone: At one boundary the junction diverges from the germline segment, which might be a read error. This chain uses TRBV5-1 with TRBJ1-2; tentative D call: TRBD1 (5 bases). Germline loops: CDR1 SGHRS, CDR2 YFSETQ. The CDR3 spans 12 residues. The CDR3 coding sequence is TGCGCCAGCAGCTTGGATAATCGGGGCTTTATCTTC. Its protein is CASSLDNRGFIF.